This TCR beta chain was captured by sequencing in a study of T-cell reconstitution after alpha-beta-depleted transplantation in children. Unique molecular identifiers featured in how the TCRbeta library was prepared. From the PCR reads, TCRdb called clonotypes with MiXCR, one entry per CDR3 protein. Counted here are 350,000 to 450,000 distinct CDR3 sequences, about a fifth occurring once; the ten biggest clones make up over 3.5%. CDR1 and CDR2 (germline): LGHNA, YSLEER. The CDR3 runs 17 residues. V was trimmed by 0 bases and J by 7 bases, leaving 18 bases between them. This clonotype showed up many times.

This clonotype was obtained from a human donor who donated a stem cell graft to a child with acute myeloid leukemia. This chain connects TRBV4-3 to TRBJ1-4, with D tentatively TRBD1 (5 bases). The sample here was PBMCs from the stem cell graft donor, taken from the stem cell graft. The CDR3 spells CASSQDRSIGTGEKLFF. CDR3 DNA sequence: TGCGCCAGCAGCCAAGATAGGTCGATAGGGACGGGTGAAAAACTGTTTTTT.